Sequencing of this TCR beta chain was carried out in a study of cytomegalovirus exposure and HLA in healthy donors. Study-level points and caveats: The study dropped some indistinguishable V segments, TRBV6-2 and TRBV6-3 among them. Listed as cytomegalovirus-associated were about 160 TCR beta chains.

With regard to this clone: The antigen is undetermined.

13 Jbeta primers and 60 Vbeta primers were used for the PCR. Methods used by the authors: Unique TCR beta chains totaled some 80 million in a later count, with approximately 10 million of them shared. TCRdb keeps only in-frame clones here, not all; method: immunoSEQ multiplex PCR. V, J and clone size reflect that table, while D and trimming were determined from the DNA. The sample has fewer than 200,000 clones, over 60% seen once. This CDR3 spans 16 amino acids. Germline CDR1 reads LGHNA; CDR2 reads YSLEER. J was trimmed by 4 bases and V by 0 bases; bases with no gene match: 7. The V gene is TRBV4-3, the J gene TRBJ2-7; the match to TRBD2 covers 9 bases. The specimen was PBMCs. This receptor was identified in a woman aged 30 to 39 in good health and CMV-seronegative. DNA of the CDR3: TGCGCCAGCAGCCAAGATGCCAGCGGGGGGCGATACGAGCAGTACTTC. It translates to CASSQDASGGRYEQYF.